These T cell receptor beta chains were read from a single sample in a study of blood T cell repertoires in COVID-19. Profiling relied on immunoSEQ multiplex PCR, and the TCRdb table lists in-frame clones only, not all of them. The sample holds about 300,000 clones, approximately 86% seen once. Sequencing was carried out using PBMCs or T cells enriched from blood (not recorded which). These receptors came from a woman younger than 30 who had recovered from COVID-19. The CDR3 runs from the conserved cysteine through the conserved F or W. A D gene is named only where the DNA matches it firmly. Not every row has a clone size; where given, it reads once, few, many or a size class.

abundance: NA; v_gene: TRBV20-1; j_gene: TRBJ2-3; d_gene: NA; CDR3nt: TGCAGTGCTAGTGCCCTCACAGATACGCAGTATTTT; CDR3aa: CSASALTDTQYF
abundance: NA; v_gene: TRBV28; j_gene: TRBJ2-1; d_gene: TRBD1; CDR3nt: TGTGCCAGCAGTTTATATTTGTCCCTACCAGGGGGCCATGAGCAGTTCTTC; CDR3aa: CASSLYLSLPGGHEQFF
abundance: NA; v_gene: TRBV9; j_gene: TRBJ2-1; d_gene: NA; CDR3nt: TGTGCCAGCAGCCCCCGACAGGAGAACTCCTACAATGAGCAGTTCTTC; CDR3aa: CASSPRQENSYNEQFF
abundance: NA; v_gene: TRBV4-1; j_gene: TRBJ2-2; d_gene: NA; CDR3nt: TGCGCCAGCAGCGGGGGGTTCGGCACCGGGGAGCTGTTTTTT; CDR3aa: CASSGGFGTGELFF
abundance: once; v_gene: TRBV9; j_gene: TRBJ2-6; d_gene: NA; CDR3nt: TGTGCCAGCAGCGCCAGGGCAAGCTCTGGGGCCAACGTCCTGACTTTC; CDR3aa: CASSARASSGANVLTF
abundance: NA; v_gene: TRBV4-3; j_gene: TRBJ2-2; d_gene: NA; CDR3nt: TGCGCCAGCAGCCCGCGTCAGGGCCCTCACACCGGGGAGCTGTTTTTT; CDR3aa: CASSPRQGPHTGELFF
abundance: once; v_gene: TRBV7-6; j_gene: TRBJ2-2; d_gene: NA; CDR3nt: TGTGCCAGCAGTCCCCTCAACTCGGGCACCGGGGAGCTGTTTTTT; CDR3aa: CASSPLNSGTGELFF
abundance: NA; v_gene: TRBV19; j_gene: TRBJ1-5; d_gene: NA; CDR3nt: TGTGCCAGTACCGTCCGGGGGGCGGGCAATCAGCCCCAGCATTTT; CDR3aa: CASTVRGAGNQPQHF
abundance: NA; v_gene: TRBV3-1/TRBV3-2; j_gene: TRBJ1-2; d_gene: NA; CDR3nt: TGTGCCAGCAGCCTAAGGCGCCAGGGCTGGGACTATGGCTACACCTTC; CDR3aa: CASSLRRQGWDYGYTF
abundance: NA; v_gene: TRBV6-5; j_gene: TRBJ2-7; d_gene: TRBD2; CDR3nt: TGTGCCAGCAGGGGGGTAGCGGGGACGACCTACGAGCAGTACTTC; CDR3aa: CASRGVAGTTYEQYF
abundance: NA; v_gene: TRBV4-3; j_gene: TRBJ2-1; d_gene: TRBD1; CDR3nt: TGCGCCAGCAGCCAAGAAAGGACAGGCAGCTCCTACAATGAGCAGTTCTTC; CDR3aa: CASSQERTGSSYNEQFF
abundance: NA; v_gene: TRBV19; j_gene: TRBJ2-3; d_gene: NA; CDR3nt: TGTGCCAGTACCATGACAGGAAGCACAGATACGCAGTATTTT; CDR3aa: CASTMTGSTDTQYF
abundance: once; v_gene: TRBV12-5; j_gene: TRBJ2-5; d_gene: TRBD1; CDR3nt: TGTGCTAGTGGTTCCGGACAGGGGAGGGAGACCCAGTACTTC; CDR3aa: CASGSGQGRETQYF
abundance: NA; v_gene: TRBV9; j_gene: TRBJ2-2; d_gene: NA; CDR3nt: TGTGCCAGCAGCGTGTTGGGCGCCGTCGGCACCGGGGAGCTGTTTTTT; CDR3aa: CASSVLGAVGTGELFF
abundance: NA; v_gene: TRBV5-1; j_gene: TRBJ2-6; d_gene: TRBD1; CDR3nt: TGCGCCAGCAGCCTGAGGACAGGGGCCGGGGCCAACGTCCTGACTTTC; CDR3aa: CASSLRTGAGANVLTF
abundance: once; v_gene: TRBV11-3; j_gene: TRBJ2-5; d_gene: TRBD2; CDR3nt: TGTGCCAGCAGCTCGCGACTAGCGGGGGGATGGGCCCAAGAGACCCAGTACTTC; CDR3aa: CASSSRLAGGWAQETQYF
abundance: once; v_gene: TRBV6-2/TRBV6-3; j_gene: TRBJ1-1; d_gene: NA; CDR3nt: TGTGCCAGCAGTTACCCCAGGGAGAACACTGAAGCTTTCTTT; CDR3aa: CASSYPRENTEAFF
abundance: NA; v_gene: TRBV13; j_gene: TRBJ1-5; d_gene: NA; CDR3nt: TGTGCCAGCAGCTTAGGCAGGGGTCGGAGTCAGCCCCAGCATTTT; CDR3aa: CASSLGRGRSQPQHF
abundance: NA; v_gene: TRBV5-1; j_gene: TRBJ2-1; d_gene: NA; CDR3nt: TGCGCCAGCAGCCCCTACCAGCCGGGAGTTCTTTTCAGTGAGCAGTTCTTC; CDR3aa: CASSPYQPGVLFSEQFF
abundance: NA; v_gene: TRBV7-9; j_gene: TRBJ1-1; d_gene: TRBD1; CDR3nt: TGTGCCAGCAGCTTAGCGGACAGGGGGAACACTGAAGCTTTCTTT; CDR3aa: CASSLADRGNTEAFF
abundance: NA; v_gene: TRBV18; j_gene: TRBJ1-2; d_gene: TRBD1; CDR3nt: TGTGCCAGCTCACTTAGTCAGACAGGGGTGAGCTATGGCTACACCTTC; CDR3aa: CASSLSQTGVSYGYTF
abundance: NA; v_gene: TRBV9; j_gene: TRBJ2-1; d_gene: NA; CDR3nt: TGTGCCAGCAGCATAAGTGGGGCCGACAATGAGCAGTTCTTC; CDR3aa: CASSISGADNEQFF
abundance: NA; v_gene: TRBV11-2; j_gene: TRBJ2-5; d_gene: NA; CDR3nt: TGTGCCAGCAGCTCCAATGGCAGGGGAACAGAGACCCAGTACTTC; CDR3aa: CASSSNGRGTETQYF
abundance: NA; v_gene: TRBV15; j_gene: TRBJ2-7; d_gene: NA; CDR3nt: TGTGCCACCAGCAGAGATCCGGCCTACGAGCAGTACTTC; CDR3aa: CATSRDPAYEQYF
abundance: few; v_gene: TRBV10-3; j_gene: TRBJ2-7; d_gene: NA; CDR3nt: TGTGCCATCAACCCCGGGACTGGTGGGTCCTACGAGCAGTACTTC; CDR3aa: CAINPGTGGSYEQYF
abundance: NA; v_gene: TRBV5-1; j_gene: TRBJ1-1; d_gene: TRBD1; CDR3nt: TGCGCCAGCAGCTTTATCAGCGGTGGGACAGGAAGAACTGAAGCTTTCTTT; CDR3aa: CASSFISGGTGRTEAFF
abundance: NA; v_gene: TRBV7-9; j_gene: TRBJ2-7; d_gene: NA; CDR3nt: TGTGCCAGCAGCTTAAATTGGCGGGACGGCGCCTACGAGCAGTACTTC; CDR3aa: CASSLNWRDGAYEQYF
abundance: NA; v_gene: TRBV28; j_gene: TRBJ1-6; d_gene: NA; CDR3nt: TGTGCCAGCAGTCAGGACAGCAGCAATTCACCCCTCCACTTT; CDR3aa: CASSQDSSNSPLHF
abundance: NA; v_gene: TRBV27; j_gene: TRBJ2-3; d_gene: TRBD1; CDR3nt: TGTGCCAGCAGCTCGCACAGGGGGGATACGCAGTATTTT; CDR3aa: CASSSHRGDTQYF
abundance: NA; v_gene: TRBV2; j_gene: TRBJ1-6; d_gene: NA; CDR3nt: TGTGCCAGCAGTGAACCTCGTAATAATTCACCCCTCCACTTT; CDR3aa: CASSEPRNNSPLHF
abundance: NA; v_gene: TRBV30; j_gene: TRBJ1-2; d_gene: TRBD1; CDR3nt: TGTGCCTGGAGCGCTGACCTCGGGACAGGGTATGGCTACACCTTC; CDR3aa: CAWSADLGTGYGYTF
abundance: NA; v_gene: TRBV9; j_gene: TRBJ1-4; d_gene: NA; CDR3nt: TGTGCCAGCAGCTCATGGGCAGGGGAAAAACTGTTTTTT; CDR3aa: CASSSWAGEKLFF
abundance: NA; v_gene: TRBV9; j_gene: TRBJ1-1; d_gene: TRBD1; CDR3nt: TGTGCCAGCAGCGTTAACACAGGGGAATGGAACACTGAAGCTTTCTTT; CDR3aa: CASSVNTGEWNTEAFF
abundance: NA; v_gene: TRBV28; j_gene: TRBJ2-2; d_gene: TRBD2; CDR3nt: TGTGCCAGCAGTTCCCCAGGGACTAGGTCCTTCGCCGGGGAGCTGTTTTTT; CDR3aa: CASSSPGTRSFAGELFF
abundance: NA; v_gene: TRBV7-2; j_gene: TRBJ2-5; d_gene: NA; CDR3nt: TGTGCCAGCAGGATGGCGGGATTAGGGGAGACCCAGTACTTC; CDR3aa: CASRMAGLGETQYF
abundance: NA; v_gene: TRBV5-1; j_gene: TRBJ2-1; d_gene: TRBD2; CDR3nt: TGCGCCAGCAGCTTATGGGGGGGTGAGCAGTTCTTC; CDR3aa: CASSLWGGEQFF
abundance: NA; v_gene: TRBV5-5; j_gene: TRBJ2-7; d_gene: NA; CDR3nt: TGTGCCAGCAGCTTGCAGGCAGTCTCCTACGAGCAGTACTTC; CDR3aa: CASSLQAVSYEQYF
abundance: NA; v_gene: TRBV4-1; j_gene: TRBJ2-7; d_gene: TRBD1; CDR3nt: TGCGCCAGCAGCCAGGGACAGGAAACCTACGAGCAGTACTTC; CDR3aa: CASSQGQETYEQYF
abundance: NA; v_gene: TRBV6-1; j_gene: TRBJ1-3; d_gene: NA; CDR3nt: TGTGCCAGCAGTGAATTTCTGTGGGAGACCAGCTCTGGAAACACCATATATTTT; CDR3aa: CASSEFLWETSSGNTIYF
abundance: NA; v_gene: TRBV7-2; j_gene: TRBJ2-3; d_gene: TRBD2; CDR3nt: TGTGCCAGCAGCTTCATCCGGGAGGCCCCGGATACGCAGTATTTT; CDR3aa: CASSFIREAPDTQYF
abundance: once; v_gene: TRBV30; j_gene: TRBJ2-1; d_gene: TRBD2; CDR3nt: TGTGCCTGGAGTGGCATCTTGAGCGGGAGCTCCTACAATGAGCAGTTCTTC; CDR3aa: CAWSGILSGSSYNEQFF
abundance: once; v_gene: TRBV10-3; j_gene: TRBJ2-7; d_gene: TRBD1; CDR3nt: TGTGCCATCAGTGCTACTTCACAGGGGTTACCTCGGGAGCAGTACTTC; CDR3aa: CAISATSQGLPREQYF
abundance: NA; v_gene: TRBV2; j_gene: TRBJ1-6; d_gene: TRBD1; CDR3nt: TGTGCCAGCCGGACAGGGCCCGGTGGCTCCTATAATTCACCCCTCCACTTT; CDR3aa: CASRTGPGGSYNSPLHF
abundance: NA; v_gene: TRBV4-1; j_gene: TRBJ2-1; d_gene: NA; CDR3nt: TGCGCCAGCAGCCAAGATTCTGCGGGACGTACGAATGAGCAGTTCTTC; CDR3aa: CASSQDSAGRTNEQFF
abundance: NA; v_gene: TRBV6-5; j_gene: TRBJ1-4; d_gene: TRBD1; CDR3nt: TGTGCCAGCAGATCTATAGGGACAGGGAGTGAAAAACTGTTTTTT; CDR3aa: CASRSIGTGSEKLFF
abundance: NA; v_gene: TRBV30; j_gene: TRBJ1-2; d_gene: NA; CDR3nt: TGTGCCTGGAGTGAAGGGGGTAACTATGGCTACACCTTC; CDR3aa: CAWSEGGNYGYTF
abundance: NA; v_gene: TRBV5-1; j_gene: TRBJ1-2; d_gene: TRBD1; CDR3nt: TGCGCCAGCAGCTCGAACGACAGGGGGCTAATCCATGGCTACACCTTC; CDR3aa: CASSSNDRGLIHGYTF